The 32 T cell receptor beta chains below were found in one sample sequenced in a study of cytomegalovirus exposure and HLA in healthy donors. The study ran its PCR with 60 Vbeta and 13 Jbeta primers. Sequencing used immunoSEQ multiplex PCR; TCRdb keeps in-frame clones, though not all of them. This table holds about 180,000 clones, more than 80% found once. Sequencing used PBMCs. These receptors originate from a young man in good health and CMV-seronegative.

This chain connects TRBV19 to TRBJ2-1; no definite D call. Per germline, CDR1 LNHDA and CDR2 SQIVND (reference sequence). The length of the CDR3 is 12 residues. The V end lost 0 bases, the J end lost 9 bases, and 6 bases lay between the germline ends. The CDR3 DNA reads as TGTGCCAGTAGTATAGATCTCGGTGAGCAGTTCTTC. Protein product: CASSIDLGEQFF.

This clone was seen just once. V and J are TRBV9 and TRBJ1-1; 8 bases line up with TRBD1. Germline V gene data show CDR1 as SGDLS and CDR2 as YYNGEE. V trimming: 3 bases; J trimming: 7 bases; junction bases outside the gene matches: 5. This CDR3 has 13 amino acids. The CDR3, as DNA: TGTGCCAGCAGCGATCAGGGGGCCGGTGAAGCTTTCTTT. Its translation is CASSDQGAGEAFF.

The chain couples TRBV6-6 to TRBJ1-1; D ambiguous. This CDR3 has 13 amino acids. The ends were cut back, 7 bases at V and 1 base at J, with 10 bases in the middle. Germline CDR1 reads MNHNY; CDR2 reads SVGAGI (reference sequence). CDR3 coding DNA: TGTGCCAGCACACCCACAGCGAACACTGAAGCTTTCTTT. It specifies CASTPTANTEAFF.

CDR3 region: CASSTTGGDSPLHF. The CDR3 DNA sequence: TGTGCCAGTAGCACAACAGGGGGCGATTCACCCCTCCACTTT. The rearrangement links TRBV19 to TRBJ1-6, with 9 bases that match TRBD1. With V trimmed by 6 bases and J by 8 bases, 5 bases remained unmatched. This CDR3 region has 14 residues. Germline CDR1 and CDR2: LNHDA and SQIVND (reference sequence).

This rearrangement joins TRBV7-2 to TRBJ2-2, with TRBD1 as a possible D gene (5 bases). Germline lookup yields CDR1 SGHTA and CDR2 FQGNSA. This CDR3 comprises 14 residues. V was pared by 3 bases and J by 2 bases, with 7 bases between. The CDR3 coding sequence is TGTGCCAGCAGCTTCAGGGTTAACACCGGGGAGCTGTTTTTT. Protein product: CASSFRVNTGELFF.

The chain has TRBV19 and TRBJ1-5, with D perhaps TRBD1 (5 bases). Germline V gene sequence: CDR1 LNHDA, CDR2 SQIVND (reference sequence). The CDR3 consists of 15 residues. V shed 1 base and J shed 7 bases, with 14 bases lying between them. CDR3 residues: CASSIGKQGVQPQHF. CDR3 bases: TGTGCCAGTAGTATAGGGAAACAAGGGGTCCAGCCCCAGCATTTT.

Note on this clone: The junction shows a germline mismatch at one end, possibly a read error. V usage is TRBV7-9 and J usage is TRBJ1-1, with a tentative D call TRBD1 (6 bases). CDR1 and CDR2 from the germline V gene are SEHNR and FQNEAQ (reference sequence). The CDR3 totals 13 residues. CDR3 region: CSSSPQGGTEAFF. CDR3 nucleotide sequence: TGTTCCAGCAGCCCTCAAGGGGGAACTGAAGCTTTCTTT.

The V gene is TRBV29-1, the J gene TRBJ1-1; 7 nucleotides agree with TRBD1. V trimming: 6 bases; J trimming: 5 bases; junction bases outside the gene matches: 3. The germline V gene has CDR1 SQVTM and CDR2 ANQGSEA. The CDR3 length is 11 residues. The CDR3 loop is CSVPGGTEAFF. The CDR3 DNA sequence: TGCAGCGTCCCAGGGGGGACTGAAGCTTTCTTT.

J is TRBJ2-5 and V is TRBV29-1, with 7 nucleotides matching TRBD1. The CDR3 is 15 residues long. Germline V lookup: CDR1 SQVTM, CDR2 ANQGSEA. With V trimmed by 7 bases and J by 0 bases, 11 bases remained unmatched. This chain's CDR3 is CSGRQGRANQETQYF. CDR3 coding DNA: TGCAGCGGACGACAGGGACGGGCAAACCAAGAGACCCAGTACTTC.

The V call is TRBV5-1, the J call TRBJ1-2; D perhaps matches TRBD1 (6 bases). This CDR3 has 18 residues. The ends were cut back, 1 base at V and 1 base at J, with 20 bases in the middle. CDR1 is SGHRS, CDR2 YFSETQ, per germline. The CDR3 reads CASSLQAPVGQINYGYTF. DNA for the CDR3: TGCGCCAGCAGCTTGCAGGCCCCGGTCGGACAGATTAACTATGGCTACACCTTC. Based on the CDR3 plus reference TRBV5-1 and TRBJ1-2, the full variable domain is KAGVTQTPRYLIKTRGQQVTLSCSPISGHRSVSWYQQTPGQGLQFLFEYFSETQRNKGNFPGRFSGRQFSNSRSEMNVSTLELGDSALYLCASSLQAPVGQINYGYTFGSGTRLTVV.

This sequence joins TRBV7-9 and TRBJ2-7, with 7 bases identical to TRBD2. This CDR3 contains 18 residues. In germline, CDR1 is SEHNR, CDR2 FQNEAQ (reference sequence). The J segment lost 4 bases and the V segment lost 0 bases, leaving 15 bases of the junction unmatched. This chain's CDR3 is CASSLALGGRGLLYEQYF. The CDR3 nucleotides are TGTGCCAGCAGCTTAGCACTAGGTGGGAGGGGTTTGTTATACGAGCAGTACTTC.

The genes are TRBV7-9 and TRBJ2-1; tentative D call: TRBD2 (5 bases). Trimming stripped 7 bases from V and 0 bases from J, with 16 bases between. This CDR3 has 16 amino acids. Germline loops: CDR1 SEHNR, CDR2 FQNEAQ (reference sequence). The DNA for the CDR3 is TGTGCCAGCACCCTTAGGGAGCTGAGCTCCTACAATGAGCAGTTCTTC. This gives the protein CASTLRELSSYNEQFF.

This clone was seen only a few times. This chain joins TRBV9 and TRBJ2-1, with 9 bases that match TRBD2. Germline lookup yields CDR1 SGDLS and CDR2 YYNGEE. This CDR3 region has 15 residues. The V and J ends lost 0 bases and 8 bases, in that order; junction bases with no gene match: 6. The CDR3 nucleotides read TGTGCCAGCAGCGTAGTGGTAGCGGGAGCCCATGAGCAGTTCTTC. Translating it yields CASSVVVAGAHEQFF.

CDR3 residues: CASSLFAGISYEQYF. CDR3 nucleotide sequence: TGTGCCAGCAGCTTGTTTGCAGGGATCTCCTACGAGCAGTACTTC. The chain couples TRBV5-5 to TRBJ2-7; TRBD1 is a possible D gene (5 bases). Germline assignment: CDR1 SGHKS and CDR2 YYEKEE (reference sequence). This CDR3 spans 15 amino acids. Trimming cost V 1 base and J 0 bases, with 11 bases left between them.

V is TRBV30 and J is TRBJ2-3; the match to TRBD2 covers 7 bases. Germline V gene data show CDR1 as GTSNPN and CDR2 as SVGIG (reference sequence). The CDR3 extends over 15 amino acids. V lost 0 bases and J lost 6; bases outside the gene matches: 9. The CDR3: CAWSVPSGHTDTQYF. CDR3 nucleotides: TGTGCCTGGAGTGTACCTAGCGGTCATACGGATACGCAGTATTTT.

The sample holds one count of this clone. V usage is TRBV28 and J usage is TRBJ2-3; 8 bases match TRBD2. CDR1 and CDR2 (germline): MDHEN, SYDVKM. V lost 6 bases and J lost 4; bases outside the gene matches: 12. This CDR3 is 16 amino acids long. The CDR3 DNA is TGTGCCAGCAGCCCCGTAGCGGGATCTTCTCCAGATACGCAGTATTTT. This sequence encodes CASSPVAGSSPDTQYF.

The chain combines TRBV19 with TRBJ2-1; D is unclear. Germline CDR1 reads LNHDA; CDR2 reads SQIVND (reference sequence). Trimming left V 5 bases short and J 6 bases short, with 14 bases between. The CDR3 runs 14 residues. CDR3 in amino acids: CASSPLVGLNEQFF. CDR3 bases: TGTGCCAGTAGTCCCCTGGTTGGGCTCAATGAGCAGTTCTTC.

The chain uses TRBV11-2 and TRBJ1-1; D remains unclear. Trimming cost V 5 bases and J 6 bases, with 10 bases left between them. The length of the CDR3 is 12 residues. CDR1 SGHAT and CDR2 FQNNGV come from the germline V gene. Here the CDR3 reads CASSEVPPEAFF. The CDR3 nucleotides are TGTGCCAGCAGCGAGGTCCCTCCTGAAGCTTTCTTT.

This chain uses TRBV7-8 with TRBJ2-5; possible D gene TRBD1, 7 bases. The germline gives CDR1 SGHVS, CDR2 FQNEAQ. V was shortened by 5 bases and J by 2 bases, with 15 bases between the two germline ends. The CDR3 is 15 amino acids. The CDR3 region is CASSPLTGRQETQYF. The CDR3 region has the DNA TGTGCCAGCAGCCCGTTGACAGGGAGGCAAGAGACCCAGTACTTC.

The J gene is TRBJ1-1, the V gene TRBV4-1; possibly TRBD1 for D (5 bases). The CDR3 runs to 14 residues. Per germline, CDR1 MGHRA and CDR2 YSYEKL. The V and J ends lost 4 bases and 5 bases respectively, with 14 bases between them. The CDR3 DNA is TGCGCCAGCAGCCTCCAGGCAAGGGGTACTGAAGCTTTCTTT. Translating gives CASSLQARGTEAFF.

The rearrangement links TRBV4-1 to TRBJ2-3; 8 nucleotides match TRBD1. The CDR3 sequence is 15 residues long. The germline gives CDR1 MGHRA, CDR2 YSYEKL. Losses at the gene ends were 6 bases for V and 3 bases for J; bases not matched to a gene: 8. The CDR3 here is CASRETDRVTDTQYF. The CDR3 region has the DNA TGCGCCAGCAGGGAAACGGACAGGGTTACAGATACGCAGTATTTT.

The chain uses TRBV9 and TRBJ2-6; 11 nucleotides agree with TRBD2. Germline assignment: CDR1 SGDLS and CDR2 YYNGEE. The ends lost 4 bases at V and 0 bases at J; junction bases unmatched: 6. The CDR3 has 18 amino acids. DNA of the CDR3: TGTGCCAGCAGCTTCTTTAGCGGGAGGGCCTCTGGGGCCAACGTCCTGACTTTC. Translating gives CASSFFSGRASGANVLTF.

The count of this clone is one. V is TRBV6-6 and J is TRBJ2-5; 7 nucleotides match TRBD1. The DNA end lines up better with TRBJ2-7; the J call may be wrong. The CDR3 totals 12 residues. Germline assignment: CDR1 MNHNY and CDR2 SVGAGI (reference sequence). The CDR3 DNA sequence: TGTGCCAGCGGGACAGTCACCTACGAGCAGTACTTC. Protein: CASGTVTYEQYF.

The chain uses TRBV27 and TRBJ2-7, with TRBD1 matching over 8 bases. CDR1 MNHEY and CDR2 SMNVEV come from the germline V gene (reference sequence). V was clipped by 3 bases and J by 5 bases; unmatched bases: 6. The CDR3 covers 14 residues. In DNA, the CDR3 is TGTGCCAGCAGTTTGTATCAGGGGGCCCACGAGCAGTACTTC. It specifies CASSLYQGAHEQYF.

The chain couples TRBV19 to TRBJ2-1; 9 nucleotides agree with TRBD2. V was clipped by 4 bases and J by 10 bases; unmatched bases: 5. The CDR3 spans 13 residues. Per germline, CDR1 LNHDA and CDR2 SQIVND (reference sequence). The CDR3 sequence is CASSTVAGEEQFF. CDR3 coding DNA: TGTGCCAGTAGTACTGTAGCGGGAGAGGAGCAGTTCTTC.

The chain combines TRBV10-3 with TRBJ1-4; perhaps TRBD1 as D (5 bases). Germline V gene lookup returns CDR1 ENHRY and CDR2 SYGVKD. The CDR3 runs to 16 residues. Trimming pared 4 bases from V and 8 bases from J, leaving 20 bases between. CDR3 DNA sequence: TGTGCCATCAGTGCCGAGGGAGGGGATCTTAAAGAAAAACTGTTTTTT. This codes for CAISAEGGDLKEKLFF.

The J gene is TRBJ1-1, the V gene TRBV6-1; TRBD1 matches at 7 bases. CDR3 length: 15 residues. Looked up from germline, CDR1 is MNHNS and CDR2 is SASEGT. After removal of 5 bases from V and 5 bases from J, the junction contained 11 bases not matched to a gene. In DNA form, the CDR3 reads TGTGCCAGCAGTTCCGGAAATACAGGGGCGACTGAAGCTTTCTTT. Protein sequence: CASSSGNTGATEAFF.

The CDR3 loop reads CASRSPPPGIGNTEAFF. DNA for the CDR3: TGTGCAAGTCGCTCCCCCCCGCCGGGGATCGGGAACACTGAAGCTTTCTTT. The chain carries TRBV12-2 and TRBJ1-1. TRBV12-2 is a known pseudogene. The CDR3 totals 17 residues.

CDR3 loop: CASSLVRGETQYF. Written as DNA, the CDR3 is TGTGCCAGCAGCTTAGTCAGGGGAGAGACCCAGTACTTC. The chain uses TRBV7-9 and TRBJ2-5; a possible D gene is TRBD1 (6 bases). In germline, CDR1 is SEHNR, CDR2 FQNEAQ (reference sequence). V gave up 1 base and J gave up 4 bases, with 7 bases separating them. CDR3 length: 13 residues.

This chain uses TRBV7-6 with TRBJ2-7; TRBD1 aligns across 9 bases. J gave up 7 bases and V 1 base, and 5 bases lay outside the gene matches. The CDR3 runs to 14 residues. Germline-derived CDR1 and CDR2 are SGHVS and FNYEAQ. The CDR3 region has the DNA TGTGCCAGCAGCTTAGGACAGGGGGACAGAGAGCAGTACTTC. It encodes CASSLGQGDREQYF.

This sequence joins TRBV9 and TRBJ2-7, with D perhaps TRBD2 (5 bases). With 3 bases removed from V and 6 bases from J, the gap between germline ends came to 16 bases. CDR1 is SGDLS, CDR2 YYNGEE, per germline. The CDR3 runs 14 residues. CDR3 sequence reads: CASSAQPSPCEQYF. The CDR3 coding sequence is TGTGCCAGCAGCGCACAACCTAGCCCCTGCGAGCAGTACTTC.

This clone was observed once. The rearrangement uses TRBV7-9 and TRBJ1-1; D is possibly TRBD1 (6 bases). V lost 6 bases and J 1 base, leaving 9 bases between the germline ends. Per the germline V gene, CDR1 is SEHNR and CDR2 is FQNEAQ (reference sequence). The CDR3 length is 13 residues. CDR3 region: CASRIQGNTEAFF. The CDR3 nucleotides are TGTGCCAGCAGGATACAGGGGAACACTGAAGCTTTCTTT.